The 9 T cell receptor beta chains given below trace back to one sample, sequenced in a study of shared T cell receptors in the human thymus. Produced via immunoSEQ multiplex PCR; TCRdb's table is partial and in-frame only. The sample has hundreds of thousands of clones, more than 75% seen once. A further study also used this sample, focusing on human thymus T cells.

The source material was thymocytes. Every receptor here comes from a boy younger than two with a congenital heart defect.

V usage is TRBV19 and J usage is TRBJ1-1, with 9 bases lining up with TRBD1. CDR1 is LNHDA and CDR2 is SQIVND in the germline V gene (reference sequence). CDR3 length equals 18 residues. V trimming: 7 bases; J trimming: 2 bases; junction bases outside the gene matches: 17. CDR3 residues: CASTSGNRGRLANTEAFF. As DNA, the CDR3 is TGTGCCAGTACCTCAGGCAACAGGGGGCGGTTGGCCAACACTGAAGCTTTCTTT.

J is TRBJ2-2 and V is TRBV4-3, with 7 positions matching TRBD2. V dropped 3 bases and J dropped 7; count of bases not matched to a gene: 2. The CDR3 length is 13 residues. Germline values: CDR1 LGHNA, CDR2 YSLEER. In DNA, the CDR3 is TGCGCCAGCAGCCAGGGGGGGGTCGGGGAGCTGTTTTTT. Encoded protein: CASSQGGVGELFF.

A single count supports this clone. The V gene is TRBV18, the J gene TRBJ1-5; maybe TRBD1 (5 bases). CDR1 and CDR2 (germline): KGHSH, LQKENI. Trimming removed 3 bases from V and 1 base from J, with 7 bases in between. This CDR3 is 14 amino acids long. The CDR3 DNA reads as TGTGCCAGCTCACCGTCAGGGAGCAATCAGCCCCAGCATTTT. Its translation is CASSPSGSNQPQHF.

The chain uses TRBV5-1 and TRBJ2-7, with TRBD1 identical over 7 bases. J lost 7 bases, V lost 3 bases, and 10 bases had no gene match. This CDR3 has 14 residues. The germline gives CDR1 SGHRS, CDR2 YFSETQ. The DNA for the CDR3 is TGCGCCAGCAGCTCCATCGGGACAGCAGATGAGCAGTACTTC. Encoded protein: CASSSIGTADEQYF.

The chain is built from TRBV14 and TRBJ2-7, with 11 bases identical to TRBD2. There are 16 residues in the CDR3. In germline, CDR1 is SGHDN, CDR2 FVKESK. J gave up 5 bases and V 0 bases, and 6 bases lay outside the gene matches. The chain's CDR3 is CASSQDGSSGRNEQYF. CDR3 DNA: TGTGCCAGCAGCCAAGATGGGTCTAGCGGGAGGAACGAGCAGTACTTC.

This clone was detected a few times. The chain employs TRBV5-6 and TRBJ1-2; D is perhaps TRBD1 (5 bases). The germline V gene encodes CDR1 SGHDT and CDR2 YYEEEE. The V end lost 0 bases, the J end lost 5 bases, and 17 bases lay between the germline ends. The CDR3 covers 16 residues. The CDR3 sequence is CASSLEGARLEYGYTF. The CDR3 nucleotides are TGTGCCAGCAGCTTGGAAGGGGCACGTCTAGAGTATGGCTACACCTTC.

The chain has TRBV5-1 and TRBJ2-3; 9 bases are shared with TRBD1. Germline CDR1 and CDR2: SGHRS and YFSETQ. The CDR3 covers 15 residues. V gave up 2 bases and J gave up 6 bases; unmatched junction bases: 7. The CDR3 sequence is CASSFRDRERDTQYF. For the CDR3, the DNA is TGCGCCAGCAGCTTCCGGGACAGGGAAAGGGATACGCAGTATTTT. The full variable domain, its missing parts supplied by reference TRBV5-1 and TRBJ2-3, is KAGVTQTPRYLIKTRGQQVTLSCSPISGHRSVSWYQQTPGQGLQFLFEYFSETQRNKGNFPGRFSGRQFSNSRSEMNVSTLELGDSALYLCASSFRDRERDTQYFGPGTRLTVL.

The chain recombines TRBV4-3 with TRBJ2-2; 7 bases fit TRBD1. The length of the CDR3 is 15 residues. V shed 0 bases, J shed 4 bases, and the junction held 2 bases outside the gene matches. Per germline, CDR1 LGHNA and CDR2 YSLEER. CDR3 in DNA: TGCGCCAGCAGCCAAGAAGGGGGCAGCACCGGGGAGCTGTTTTTT. It yields the protein CASSQEGGSTGELFF.

V usage is TRBV10-2 and J usage is TRBJ2-1; 11 positions agree with TRBD2. The CDR3 length is 14 residues. With V trimmed by 10 bases and J by 8 bases, 10 bases remained unmatched. Germline lookup yields CDR1 WSHSY and CDR2 SAAADI. The CDR3 sequence is CATLDSGRAYEQFF. CDR3 nucleotide sequence: TGCGCCACCCTGGATAGCGGGAGGGCCTATGAGCAGTTCTTC.